This T cell receptor beta chain was found in a study of T cells in Graves' hyperthyroidism and ophthalmopathy. About the study: Staff took peripheral blood when the initial diagnosis was made, before any treatment began.

Germline assignment: CDR1 WSHSY and CDR2 SAAADI. With 6 bases clipped from V and 2 bases from J, the junction kept 7 bases outside the gene matches. The CDR3 runs to 15 residues. Ophthalmopathy cases met thresholds of Clinical Activity Score at least 3, NOSPECS grade at least 4 and duration under 3 months. In its sample, this clonotype was seen many times. The antigen remains undetermined. Broader study findings: Ophthalmopathy cases were set apart from stable hyperthyroidism by a 13 V-J model. Most thyroid clonotypes with frequency above 0.001 were detected in blood.

RNA transcripts were the template for amplifying TCR beta CDR3 regions. RT-PCR in the first round (using the HTBI primer set) targeted the TCR CDR3. MiXCR, applied by TCRdb to the multiplex PCR reads, yields one record per CDR3 protein. The sample includes roughly 400,000 distinct CDR3 sequences, about 14% of them seen just once. The receptor comes from a man aged 45-65 years with Graves' ophthalmopathy. Sample: blood. V is TRBV10-2 and J is TRBJ2-1; TRBD2 matches 7 bases. The CDR3 nucleotides read TGCGCCAGCAGATTAGCGGGTGGTGCCTACAATGAGCAGTTCTTC. Protein: CASRLAGGAYNEQFF.